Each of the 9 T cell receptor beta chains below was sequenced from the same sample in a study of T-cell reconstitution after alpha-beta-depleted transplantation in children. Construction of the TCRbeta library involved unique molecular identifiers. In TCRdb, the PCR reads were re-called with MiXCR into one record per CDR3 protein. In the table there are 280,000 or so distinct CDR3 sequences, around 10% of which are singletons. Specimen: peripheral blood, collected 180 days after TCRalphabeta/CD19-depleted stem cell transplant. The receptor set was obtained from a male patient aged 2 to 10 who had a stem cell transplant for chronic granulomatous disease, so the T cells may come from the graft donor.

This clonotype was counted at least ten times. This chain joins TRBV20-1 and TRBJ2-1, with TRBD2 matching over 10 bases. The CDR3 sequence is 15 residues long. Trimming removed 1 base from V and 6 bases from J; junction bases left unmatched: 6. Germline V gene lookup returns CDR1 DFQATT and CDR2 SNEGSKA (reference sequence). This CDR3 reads CSARVIAGGGNEQFF. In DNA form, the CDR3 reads TGCAGTGCTAGAGTCATAGCGGGAGGCGGCAATGAGCAGTTCTTC.

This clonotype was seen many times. The CDR3 DNA follows: TGTGCCAGCAGTTTATTTGCGGGAGTACGAGAGACCCAGTACTTC. This encodes CASSLFAGVRETQYF. The chain uses TRBV27 and TRBJ2-5; TRBD2 aligns across 7 bases. Trimming removed 1 base from V and 4 bases from J; junction bases left unmatched: 6. Germline CDR1 MNHEY, CDR2 SMNVEV (reference sequence). The CDR3 runs 15 residues.

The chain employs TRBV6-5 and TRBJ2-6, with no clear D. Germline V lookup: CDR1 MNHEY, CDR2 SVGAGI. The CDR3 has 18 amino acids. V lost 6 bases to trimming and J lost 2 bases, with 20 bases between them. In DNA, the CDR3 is TGTGCCAGCAGAGCCAACCCCCGGTTCGGTACTGGGGCCAACGTCCTGACTTTC. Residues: CASRANPRFGTGANVLTF.

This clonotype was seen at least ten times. The CDR3 coding sequence is TGTGCCAGCAGTCCCCGACTAGAGGACATCAACACCGGGGAGCTGTTTTTT. Amino acids: CASSPRLEDINTGELFF. The chain recombines TRBV12-3 or TRBV12-4 with TRBJ2-2, with TRBD2 as a possible D gene (6 bases). Trimming removed 5 bases at V and 2 bases at J, with 18 bases between. This CDR3 comprises 17 residues.

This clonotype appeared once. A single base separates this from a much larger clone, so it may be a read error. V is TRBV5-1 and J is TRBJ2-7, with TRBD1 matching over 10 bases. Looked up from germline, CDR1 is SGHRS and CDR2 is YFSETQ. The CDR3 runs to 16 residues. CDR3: CPSSYIRDRGEYEQYF. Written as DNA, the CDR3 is TGCCCCAGCAGTTACATCCGGGACAGGGGAGAATACGAGCAGTACTTC.

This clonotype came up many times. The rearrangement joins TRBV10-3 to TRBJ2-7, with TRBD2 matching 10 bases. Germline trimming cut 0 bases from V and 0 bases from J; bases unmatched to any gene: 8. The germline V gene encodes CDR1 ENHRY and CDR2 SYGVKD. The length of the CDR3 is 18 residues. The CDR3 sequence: CAISESGSGRANSYEQYF. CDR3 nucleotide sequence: TGTGCCATCAGTGAGTCGGGAAGCGGGAGGGCCAACTCCTACGAGCAGTACTTC.

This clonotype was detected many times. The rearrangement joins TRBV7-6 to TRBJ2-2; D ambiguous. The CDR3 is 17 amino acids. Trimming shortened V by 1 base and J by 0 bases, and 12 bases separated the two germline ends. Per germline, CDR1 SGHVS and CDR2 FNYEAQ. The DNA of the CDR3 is TGTGCCAGCAGCTTAGGTTTGCGACGCGCGAACACCGGGGAGCTGTTTTTT. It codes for CASSLGLRRANTGELFF.

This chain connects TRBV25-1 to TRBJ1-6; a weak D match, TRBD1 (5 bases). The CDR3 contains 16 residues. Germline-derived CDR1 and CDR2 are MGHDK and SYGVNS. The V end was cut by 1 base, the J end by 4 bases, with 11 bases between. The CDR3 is CASSESPGIYNSPLHF. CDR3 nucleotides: TGTGCCAGCAGTGAATCCCCAGGGATATATAATTCACCCCTCCACTTT.

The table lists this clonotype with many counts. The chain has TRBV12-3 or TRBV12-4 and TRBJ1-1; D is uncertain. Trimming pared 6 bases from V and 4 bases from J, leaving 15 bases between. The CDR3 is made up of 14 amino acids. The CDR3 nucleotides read TGTGCCAGCAGCCTCTTGGGGTTCGGCACTGAAGCTTTCTTT. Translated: CASSLLGFGTEAFF.